One sample yielded the 28 T cell receptor beta chains listed below, sequenced in a study of OX40 agonist ivuxolimab in advanced cancers. The method was immunoSEQ multiplex PCR; TCRdb's version includes in-frame clones alone and lacks a portion of them. The sample yields about 32,000 clones, roughly 90% seen once. The sample was CD4+ or CD8+ T cells sorted from blood, taken in a trial of the OX40 agonist ivuxolimab. The receptors originated from an adult with an advanced solid tumor such as melanoma, head and neck, liver or kidney cancer.

The rearrangement links TRBV5-4 to TRBJ2-6; D gene uncertain. V lost 1 base to trimming and J lost 1 base, with 6 bases between them. The CDR3 length is 15 residues. Germline V gene data show CDR1 as SGHNT and CDR2 as YYREEE (reference sequence). The DNA of the CDR3 is TGTGCCAGCAGCTTGTCGGGTTCTGGGGCCAACGTCCTGACTTTC. It encodes CASSLSGSGANVLTF. The variable domain in full, completed from reference TRBV5-4 and TRBJ2-6, reads ETGVTQSPTHLIKTRGQQVTLRCSSQSGHNTVSWYQQALGQGPQFIFQYYREEENGRGNFPPRFSGLQFPNYSSELNVNALELDDSALYLCASSLSGSGANVLTFGAGSRLTVL.

The gene calls are TRBV5-1 and TRBJ2-7; TRBD2 matches 14 bases. The CDR3 length is 15 residues. J gave up 6 bases and V 4 bases, and 6 bases lay outside the gene matches. From germline, CDR1 is SGHRS and CDR2 YFSETQ. CDR3 in DNA: TGCGCCAGCAGCGAACCGGGACTAGCGGGAGCCGAGCAGTACTTC. As protein: CASSEPGLAGAEQYF.

V is TRBV9 and J is TRBJ1-2; TRBD1 is a possible D gene (5 bases). The CDR3 has 11 amino acids. V dropped 4 bases and J dropped 10 bases, with 11 bases sitting between them. From germline, CDR1 is SGDLS and CDR2 YYNGEE. The CDR3 spells CASSPGGNYTF. The DNA of the CDR3 is TGTGCCAGCAGCCCCGGGGGGAACTACACCTTC.

This chain uses TRBV5-1 with TRBJ2-2, with 8 bases matching TRBD2. Germline-derived CDR1 and CDR2 are SGHRS and YFSETQ. This CDR3 region has 19 residues. V lost 1 base and J lost 6; bases outside the gene matches: 17. The CDR3 loop is CASSLPRLSLAGSSGELFF. DNA of the CDR3: TGCGCCAGCAGCTTGCCCCGCCTATCATTAGCGGGAAGTTCCGGGGAGCTGTTTTTT. Supplemented by reference TRBV5-1 and TRBJ2-2, the full variable domain reads KAGVTQTPRYLIKTRGQQVTLSCSPISGHRSVSWYQQTPGQGLQFLFEYFSETQRNKGNFPGRFSGRQFSNSRSEMNVSTLELGDSALYLCASSLPRLSLAGSSGELFFGEGSRLTVL.

This sequence joins TRBV5-6 and TRBJ2-7; D gene ambiguous. The CDR3 is 14 residues long. Between the trimmed V and J ends, which lost 1 base and 4 bases, there was a span of 12 bases. Germline values: CDR1 SGHDT, CDR2 YYEEEE. CDR3 nucleotide sequence: TGTGCCAGCAGCTTGTCGGCCACTGGGTACGAGCAGTACTTC. Translating gives CASSLSATGYEQYF.

The chain uses TRBV7-6 and TRBJ1-2; no firm D call. Germline values: CDR1 SGHVS, CDR2 FNYEAQ. Trimming took 5 bases from V and 7 from J, leaving 20 bases between them. This CDR3 spans 15 amino acids. DNA of the CDR3: TGTGCCAGCAGCCAATCCCCGGACTTTATGGGTGGCTACACCTTC. Its translation is CASSQSPDFMGGYTF. The variable domain in full, with the rest retrieved from reference TRBV7-6 and TRBJ1-2, is GAGVSQSPRYKVTKRGQDVALRCDPISGHVSLYWYRQALGQGPEFLTYFNYEAQQDKSGLPNDRFSAERPEGSISTLTIQRTEQRDSAMYRCASSQSPDFMGGYTFGSGTRLTVV.

The chain recombines TRBV27 with TRBJ2-7; D may correspond to TRBD1 or TRBD2 (5 bases each). V lost 5 bases, J lost 2 bases, and 16 bases lay in between. The germline V gene encodes CDR1 MNHEY and CDR2 SMNVEV (reference sequence). CDR3 length equals 15 residues. CDR3 loop: CASSAGTVTTYEQYF. CDR3 sequence (DNA): TGTGCCAGCAGTGCCGGGACGGTAACGACCTACGAGCAGTACTTC.

Note on this clone: At one end, the junction sequence differs from germline, possibly due to a read error. This chain connects TRBV7-9 to TRBJ2-7; D is unresolved. This CDR3 spans 12 amino acids. Germline lookup yields CDR1 SEHNR and CDR2 FQNEAQ (reference sequence). CDR3 nucleotide sequence: TGTGCCAGCAGCTTAGAGGCTGCCGGTTTGAACTTC. Translation gives CASSLEAAGLNF.

This rearrangement joins TRBV19 to TRBJ1-5; D remains unclear. The CDR3 sequence is 13 residues long. Trimming stripped 2 bases from V and 6 bases from J, with 8 bases between. CDR1 LNHDA and CDR2 SQIVND come from the germline V gene (reference sequence). This CDR3 is CASSINHRQPQHF. The CDR3 region has the DNA TGTGCCAGTAGTATAAACCATCGTCAGCCCCAGCATTTT.

The table lists this clone with a count of one. The CDR3 loop is CASSPESVSYYEQYF. Here the CDR3 DNA reads TGTGCCAGCAGCCCTGAGTCGGTGTCCTACTACGAGCAGTACTTC. The genes are TRBV5-5 and TRBJ2-7; D not certain. The V gene's germline CDR1 is SGHKS and CDR2 YYEKEE (reference sequence). Trimming pared 4 bases from V and 3 bases from J, leaving 17 bases between. The CDR3 is 15 residues long.

The V and J genes are TRBV27 and TRBJ1-2; D is unresolved. Germline lookup yields CDR1 MNHEY and CDR2 SMNVEV (reference sequence). The CDR3 runs 14 residues. V dropped 2 bases and J dropped 2 bases, with 9 bases sitting between them. The CDR3 region is CASSLEGQNYGYTF. CDR3 in DNA: TGTGCCAGCAGTTTAGAAGGGCAAAACTATGGCTACACCTTC.

The V gene is TRBV4-1, the J gene TRBJ2-7, with 14 bases fitting TRBD2. The length of the CDR3 is 17 residues. Germline CDR1 reads MGHRA; CDR2 reads YSYEKL. V shed 0 bases and J 3 bases; nucleotides not matched to a gene: 4. In nucleotides, the CDR3 is TGCGCCAGCAGCCAAGAAGGGACTAGCGGGGGACACTACGAGCAGTACTTC. Translating it yields CASSQEGTSGGHYEQYF.

The chain uses TRBV30 and TRBJ1-2; D remains ambiguous. V lost 0 bases and J lost 8, with 7 bases in between. The CDR3 spans 11 residues. Germline V gene data show CDR1 as GTSNPN and CDR2 as SVGIG (reference sequence). CDR3 residues: CAWSVGGGYTF. DNA for the CDR3: TGTGCCTGGAGTGTAGGAGGCGGCTACACCTTC.

The genes are TRBV19 and TRBJ2-3, with no clear D. V was shortened by 5 bases and J by 6 bases, with 9 bases between the two germline ends. CDR1 is LNHDA, CDR2 SQIVND, per germline (reference sequence). This CDR3 contains 12 residues. CDR3 nucleotides: TGTGCCAGTAGTTTGTCGACGGATACGCAGTATTTT. It is translated as CASSLSTDTQYF. Full variable domain (outside the CDR3, taken from reference TRBV19 and TRBJ2-3): DGGITQSPKYLFRKEGQNVTLSCEQNLNHDAMYWYRQDPGQGLRLIYYSQIVNDFQKGDIAEGYSVSREKKESFPLTVTSAQKNPTAFYLCASSLSTDTQYFGPGTRLTVL.

The CDR3 region has the DNA TGTGCCAGCCGTAACCCGGGACAGGGGAGGGACGATGAGCAGTTCTTC. Its translation: CASRNPGQGRDDEQFF. This chain uses TRBV11-2 with TRBJ2-1; TRBD1 agrees at 10 bases. The CDR3 covers 16 residues. Germline V gives CDR1 SGHAT, CDR2 FQNNGV. The V and J ends lost 8 bases and 8 bases, in that order; junction bases with no gene match: 15. The variable domain in full, completed from reference TRBV11-2 and TRBJ2-1, reads EAGVAQSPRYKIIEKRQSVAFWCNPISGHATLYWYQQILGQGPKLLIQFQNNGVVDDSQLPKDRFSAERLKGVDSTLKIQPAKLEDSAVYLCASRNPGQGRDDEQFFGPGTRLTVL.

This clone was seen once. V usage is TRBV28 and J usage is TRBJ1-2; D may be TRBD1 (5 bases). Germline V gene data show CDR1 as MDHEN and CDR2 as SYDVKM. Trimming pared 0 bases from V and 7 bases from J, leaving 6 bases between. CDR3 length: 12 amino acids. Here the CDR3 reads CASSLWGGGYTF. CDR3 coding DNA: TGTGCCAGCAGTTTATGGGGGGGTGGCTACACCTTC.

The rearrangement links TRBV11-3 to TRBJ2-5; possible D gene TRBD2, 6 bases. V lost 5 bases to trimming and J lost 3 bases, with 7 bases between them. The CDR3 extends over 12 amino acids. Germline assignment: CDR1 SGHNT and CDR2 YENEEA. The CDR3 sequence: CASSPGEETQYF. In DNA form, the CDR3 reads TGTGCCAGCAGCCCGGGGGAAGAGACCCAGTACTTC.

The chain recombines TRBV5-6 with TRBJ2-1, with a tentative D call TRBD2 (7 bases). V dropped 4 bases and J dropped 4 bases, with 24 bases sitting between them. This CDR3 spans 18 amino acids. Germline-derived CDR1 and CDR2 are SGHDT and YYEEEE. The CDR3, as DNA: TGTGCCAGCAGCAATTTACCGGGACAAGGGGGGGCTTACAATGAGCAGTTCTTC. Protein: CASSNLPGQGGAYNEQFF.

The chain couples TRBV4-1 to TRBJ1-1; tentatively, D is TRBD1 (6 bases). Per germline, CDR1 MGHRA and CDR2 YSYEKL. The CDR3 contains 14 residues. Between the trimmed V and J ends, which lost 0 bases and 1 base, there was a span of 6 bases. Written as DNA, the CDR3 is TGCGCCAGCAGCCAAGAGGACAGGAACACTGAAGCTTTCTTT. The encoded protein is CASSQEDRNTEAFF.

The chain carries TRBV6-1 and TRBJ1-2; D might be TRBD1 (6 bases). Between the trimmed V and J ends, which lost 8 bases and 8 bases, there was a span of 21 bases. The length of the CDR3 is 14 residues. Germline CDR1 MNHNS, CDR2 SASEGT. The CDR3 sequence: CASAGGGPVRGYTF. DNA for the CDR3: TGTGCCAGCGCCGGGGGGGGGCCGGTACGAGGCTACACCTTC.

The genes are TRBV19 and TRBJ2-3; D is uncertain. Trimming shortened V by 3 bases and J by 3 bases, and 10 bases separated the two germline ends. In germline, CDR1 is LNHDA, CDR2 SQIVND (reference sequence). CDR3 length: 14 residues. The CDR3 nucleotides are TGTGCCAGTAGTATTTGGTCCGAAACAGATACGCAGTATTTT. Protein: CASSIWSETDTQYF. The full variable domain, rest sourced from reference TRBV19 and TRBJ2-3, is DGGITQSPKYLFRKEGQNVTLSCEQNLNHDAMYWYRQDPGQGLRLIYYSQIVNDFQKGDIAEGYSVSREKKESFPLTVTSAQKNPTAFYLCASSIWSETDTQYFGPGTRLTVL.

V gene TRBV25-1 combines with J gene TRBJ2-5; D uncertain. This CDR3 contains 14 residues. V lost 6 bases and J 0 bases, leaving 11 bases between the germline ends. Germline V lookup: CDR1 MGHDK, CDR2 SYGVNS. The CDR3 reads CASSDLNDQETQYF. DNA for the CDR3: TGTGCCAGCAGCGATCTAAACGACCAAGAGACCCAGTACTTC.

The genes are TRBV2 and TRBJ2-7; D gene ambiguous. Germline lookup yields CDR1 SNHLY and CDR2 FYNNEI. V gave up 1 base and J gave up 3 bases, with 4 bases separating them. This CDR3 has 12 amino acids. Here the CDR3 DNA reads TGTGCCAGCAGTGAAGGAGTCTACGAGCAGTACTTC. Encoded protein: CASSEGVYEQYF.

This sequence joins TRBV13 and TRBJ2-5; 7 bases are a match to TRBD2. The V gene's germline CDR1 is PRHDT and CDR2 FYEKMQ (reference sequence). This CDR3 comprises 14 residues. Losses at the gene ends were 0 bases for V and 5 bases for J; bases not matched to a gene: 3. The CDR3 loop reads CASSLGRGSETQYF. The CDR3 region has the DNA TGTGCCAGCAGCTTAGGCCGCGGGAGTGAGACCCAGTACTTC.

This chain uses TRBV7-9 with TRBJ2-3; 7 nucleotides match TRBD1. Germline CDR1 reads SEHNR; CDR2 reads FQNEAQ (reference sequence). The CDR3 has 16 amino acids. The V gene end was trimmed by 4 bases and the J gene end by 0 bases; junction bases not matched to a gene: 7. Here the CDR3 DNA reads TGTGCCAGCAGCTCTTCAGACAGGGTCAGCACAGATACGCAGTATTTT. Translated, it gives CASSSSDRVSTDTQYF.

V usage is TRBV7-2 and J usage is TRBJ2-1; 13 bases line up with TRBD2. Germline loops: CDR1 SGHTA, CDR2 FQGNSA. V shed 4 bases and J 8 bases; nucleotides not matched to a gene: 2. The CDR3 runs to 14 residues. CDR3 sequence (DNA): TGTGCCAGCAGCTGGACTAGCGGGAGTTATGAGCAGTTCTTC. Translation: CASSWTSGSYEQFF.

This chain links TRBV5-6 with TRBJ1-1; no clear D. The CDR3 runs to 12 residues. Trimming pared 3 bases from V and 8 bases from J, leaving 11 bases between. CDR1 is SGHDT and CDR2 is YYEEEE in the germline V gene. The CDR3 coding sequence is TGTGCCAGCAGCTACCCCAGAACAGAAGCTTTCTTT. Protein product: CASSYPRTEAFF.

This clone came up a few times. The chain recombines TRBV9 with TRBJ2-3, with TRBD2 matching over 9 bases. In germline, CDR1 is SGDLS, CDR2 YYNGEE. The CDR3 consists of 16 residues. V lost 0 bases to trimming and J lost 2 bases; unmatched junction nucleotides: 4. Written as DNA, the CDR3 is TGTGCCAGCAGCGTAGTTCCTAGCGGGGTCACAGATACGCAGTATTTT. Protein sequence: CASSVVPSGVTDTQYF.